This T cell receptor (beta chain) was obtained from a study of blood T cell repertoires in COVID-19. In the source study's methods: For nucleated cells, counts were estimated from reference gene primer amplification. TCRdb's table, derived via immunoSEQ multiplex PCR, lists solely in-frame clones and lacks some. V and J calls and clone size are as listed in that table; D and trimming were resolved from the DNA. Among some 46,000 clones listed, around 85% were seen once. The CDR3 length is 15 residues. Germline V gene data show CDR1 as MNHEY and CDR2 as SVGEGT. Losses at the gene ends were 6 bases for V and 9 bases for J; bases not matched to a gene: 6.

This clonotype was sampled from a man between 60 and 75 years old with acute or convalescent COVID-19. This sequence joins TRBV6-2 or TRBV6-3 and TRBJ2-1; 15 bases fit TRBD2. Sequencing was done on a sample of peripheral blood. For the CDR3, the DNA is TGTGCCAGCAGCCCCTGGACTAGCGGGAGGGGTGAGCAGTTCTTC. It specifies CASSPWTSGRGEQFF.